Below, 27 T cell receptor beta chains from the same sample are listed, as sequenced in a study of regulatory T cells in long-lasting Graves disease. Combining iRepertoire HTBI primers with Arm-PCR of CDR3 regions, the authors built TCR beta libraries. TCRdb called the multiplex PCR reads again in MiXCR, with one record for every CDR3 protein. The sample records 350,000 to 500,000 distinct CDR3 sequences, 12% to 15% being singletons. The time point: newly diagnosed GD, antithyroid drugs for less than 3 months. With RNA extracted from PBMCs as input, the TCR library was made. This sample was also put to use in a study of T cells in Graves' hyperthyroidism and ophthalmopathy.

Sequences were derived from peripheral blood mononuclear cells (PBMCs), sampled at new diagnosis, from a patient treated with antithyroid drugs. The receptors were gathered from a woman aged 50 to 65 with Graves disease.

This clonotype was counted between two and nine times. This sequence joins TRBV6-2 or TRBV6-3 and TRBJ2-4; 9 positions agree with TRBD2. The trim removed 6 bases at V and 8 bases at J, leaving 20 bases unmatched. The CDR3 totals 18 residues. CDR1 is MNHEY, CDR2 SVGEGT, per germline. CDR3 nucleotides: TGTGCCAGCAGAAGTAAATCGTTAGCGGGAGCCGAGCAGCACATTCAGTACTTC. This sequence encodes CASRSKSLAGAEQHIQYF.

This clonotype was recorded a few times. The chain uses TRBV3-1 and TRBJ1-5; the match to TRBD1 covers 10 bases. The CDR3 is 15 amino acids. The V and J ends lost 1 base and 7 bases, in that order; junction bases with no gene match: 4. Germline values: CDR1 LGHDT, CDR2 YNNKEL (reference sequence). In DNA, the CDR3 is TGTGCCAGCAGCCAAGGACAGGGGGCGGGCCAGCCCCAGCATTTT. It codes for CASSQGQGAGQPQHF.

This clonotype has ten or more counts. This sequence joins TRBV2 and TRBJ2-7, with 8 nucleotides matching TRBD1. Germline CDR1 is SNHLY and CDR2 is FYNNEI. This CDR3 has 17 amino acids. Unmatched junction bases numbered 11, after V lost 1 base and J lost 3 bases. The CDR3 region is CASSEVTGGRADYEQYF. CDR3 coding DNA: TGTGCCAGCAGTGAAGTCACAGGGGGTCGTGCAGACTACGAGCAGTACTTC.

Notes on this clonotype: A much larger clone sits a single nucleotide away, making a read error possible. The rearrangement uses TRBV12-3 or TRBV12-4 and TRBJ1-6, with TRBD1 as a possible D gene (5 bases). The CDR3 is 15 residues long. With 7 bases removed from V and 9 bases from J, the gap between germline ends came to 19 bases. In nucleotides, the CDR3 is TGTGCCAGCACCTTGGCAGGGTCCCGGGGTTCACCCCTCCACTTT. This sequence encodes CASTLAGSRGSPLHF.

The chain carries TRBV10-1 and TRBJ2-5; no definite D call. The ends were cut back, 2 bases at V and 1 base at J, with 8 bases in the middle. The CDR3 is 14 amino acids. In germline, CDR1 is WNHNN, CDR2 SYGVQD (reference sequence). The CDR3 loop reads CASSEGRTQETQYF. The CDR3 DNA follows: TGCGCCAGCAGTGAGGGTAGGACCCAAGAGACCCAGTACTTC.

This clonotype was recorded at least ten times. This chain links TRBV20-1 with TRBJ2-1, with D uncertain. The V gene lost 5 bases and the J gene lost 3 bases, with 14 bases spanning the gap. This CDR3 has 14 amino acids. In germline, CDR1 is DFQATT, CDR2 SNEGSKA (reference sequence). The CDR3 spells CSAPRLGIYNEQFF. CDR3 DNA: TGCAGTGCTCCCCGGCTAGGGATCTACAATGAGCAGTTCTTC.

Turning to this clonotype: A much larger clone sits a single nucleotide away, making a read error possible. The chain carries TRBV7-9 and TRBJ1-5; D perhaps matches TRBD1 (5 bases). Germline-derived CDR1 and CDR2 are SEHNR and FQNEAQ (reference sequence). This CDR3 comprises 15 residues. CDR3 sequence: CASSSTEYSDQPQHF. In DNA, the CDR3 is TGTGCCAGCAGCTCGACAGAGTATAGCGATCAGCCCCAGCATTTT.

The chain combines TRBV7-9 with TRBJ2-1; TRBD2 matches 7 bases. V gave up 5 bases and J gave up 9 bases; unmatched junction bases: 10. The CDR3 totals 14 residues. The germline gives CDR1 SEHNR, CDR2 FQNEAQ (reference sequence). The CDR3 loop reads CASSGSGGSAEQFF. CDR3 bases: TGTGCCAGCAGCGGCTCCGGGGGGAGTGCTGAGCAGTTCTTC.

This sequence joins TRBV5-1 and TRBJ1-1; possibly TRBD1 for D (6 bases). The CDR3 sequence is 15 residues long. The germline gives CDR1 SGHRS, CDR2 YFSETQ. V gave up 0 bases and J gave up 1 base, with 10 bases separating them. The DNA for the CDR3 is TGCGCCAGCAGCTTGGAGGCAGGGGAGAACACTGAAGCTTTCTTT. Amino acid sequence: CASSLEAGENTEAFF.

In this sample, this clonotype turned up many times. The V and J genes are TRBV10-3 and TRBJ2-5; 15 bases line up with TRBD2. This CDR3 has 15 residues. V was pared by 5 bases and J by 5 bases, with 3 bases of the junction left unmatched. Germline V gene lookup returns CDR1 ENHRY and CDR2 SYGVKD. The chain's CDR3 is CAISPGTSGRETQYF. CDR3 sequence (DNA): TGTGCCATCAGTCCCGGGACTAGCGGGAGGGAGACCCAGTACTTC.

This clonotype came up many times. The rearrangement uses TRBV28 and TRBJ2-3; possibly TRBD1 or TRBD2 for D (6 bases each). This CDR3 has 19 amino acids. CDR1 MDHEN and CDR2 SYDVKM come from the germline V gene. Trimming pared 4 bases from V and 2 bases from J, leaving 25 bases between. CDR3 protein: CASSSWISELGGPTDTQYF. The CDR3 DNA reads TGTGCCAGCAGTTCCTGGATTAGTGAACTAGGGGGGCCCACAGATACGCAGTATTTT. Looking up the rest from reference TRBV28 and TRBJ2-3 gives the full variable domain: DVKVTQSSRYLVKRTGEKVFLECVQDMDHENMFWYRQDPGLGLRLIYFSYDVKMKEKGDIPEGYSVSREKKERFSLILESASTNQTSMYLCASSSWISELGGPTDTQYFGPGTRLTVL.

The V and J genes are TRBV7-8 and TRBJ2-5; unclear D gene. The CDR3 is 12 amino acids. V gave up 8 bases and J gave up 2 bases, with 9 bases separating them. Germline V gene lookup returns CDR1 SGHVS and CDR2 FQNEAQ. CDR3 loop: CASGPSQETQYF. The CDR3 DNA reads as TGTGCCAGCGGGCCAAGTCAAGAGACCCAGTACTTC.

The rearrangement joins TRBV9 to TRBJ1-6; a possible D gene is TRBD1 (6 bases). From germline, CDR1 is SGDLS and CDR2 YYNGEE. Trimming shortened V by 3 bases and J by 5 bases, and 12 bases separated the two germline ends. The CDR3 runs to 15 residues. The CDR3 DNA is TGTGCCAGCAGCGCCACAGGGTCTCATAATTCACCCCTCCACTTT. This sequence encodes CASSATGSHNSPLHF.

There are a few counts of this clonotype. The chain joins TRBV18 to TRBJ1-2, with D maybe TRBD1 (6 bases). V was cut by 2 bases and J by 2 bases, with 12 bases left in between. CDR3 size: 15 residues. The V gene's germline CDR1 is KGHSH and CDR2 LQKENI. This chain's CDR3 is CASSPETGTNYGYTF. The CDR3 DNA reads as TGTGCCAGCTCACCAGAAACCGGGACAAACTATGGCTACACCTTC.

Many counts were recorded for this clonotype. J is TRBJ2-7 and V is TRBV11-2, with 7 positions matching TRBD2. The germline CDR1 and CDR2 sequences are SGHAT and FQNNGV. The V and J ends lost 5 bases and 1 base, in that order; junction bases with no gene match: 8. CDR3 length: 15 residues. The chain's CDR3 is CASSPGLAVSYEQYF. Here the CDR3 DNA reads TGTGCCAGCAGCCCTGGGCTAGCGGTATCCTACGAGCAGTACTTC. The complete variable domain, with remaining parts taken from reference TRBV11-2 and TRBJ2-7, reads EAGVAQSPRYKIIEKRQSVAFWCNPISGHATLYWYQQILGQGPKLLIQFQNNGVVDDSQLPKDRFSAERLKGVDSTLKIQPAKLEDSAVYLCASSPGLAVSYEQYFGPGTRLTVT.

The table lists this clonotype with a few counts. This chain links TRBV18 with TRBJ2-2; 11 bases map to TRBD2. CDR3 length: 16 residues. Unmatched junction bases numbered 3, after V lost 3 bases and J lost 3 bases. Germline CDR1 KGHSH, CDR2 LQKENI. This chain's CDR3 is CASSPLAGGDTGELFF. CDR3 coding DNA: TGTGCCAGCTCACCTCTAGCGGGAGGAGACACCGGGGAGCTGTTTTTT.

This clonotype was seen at least ten times. The genes are TRBV28 and TRBJ2-2, with D perhaps matching TRBD2 (6 bases). Per germline, CDR1 MDHEN and CDR2 SYDVKM. CDR3 length: 19 amino acids. The V end lost 3 bases, the J end lost 5 bases, and 25 bases lay between the germline ends. The CDR3 region has the DNA TGTGCCAGCAGTTTCTCGGGAGCGGGTGAAGGGCTTCTAACCGGGGAGCTGTTTTTT. Translation: CASSFSGAGEGLLTGELFF.

This clonotype was counted a few times. A read error may explain this, as a much larger clone is one base away. This chain connects TRBV27 to TRBJ2-5; D unresolved. The CDR3 is 14 residues long. V shed 5 bases and J shed 13 bases, with 23 bases lying between them. CDR1 is MNHEY and CDR2 is SMNVEV in the germline V gene (reference sequence). The CDR3 DNA reads as TGTGCCAGCAGTAAGGCTGACACCTCCGGAGTAAGGTACTTC. The encoded protein is CASSKADTSGVRYF.

This clonotype has a handful of counts. The chain links TRBV5-1 to TRBJ1-1; 10 nucleotides match TRBD1. CDR3 length equals 16 residues. Germline V gene data show CDR1 as SGHRS and CDR2 as YFSETQ. With 0 bases clipped from V and 5 bases from J, the junction kept 7 bases outside the gene matches. The CDR3 reads CASSLGTGGYKTEAFF. The CDR3 bases are TGCGCCAGCAGCTTGGGGACAGGGGGTTATAAGACTGAAGCTTTCTTT.

V and J are TRBV7-6 and TRBJ2-7; TRBD2 matches at 7 bases. The CDR3 has 17 amino acids. Germline lookup yields CDR1 SGHVS and CDR2 FNYEAQ. V lost 0 bases, J lost 4 bases, and 12 bases stayed unmatched. The CDR3 is CASSLAGELADTYEQYF. The CDR3 DNA reads TGTGCCAGCAGCTTAGCCGGGGAGCTAGCGGACACTTACGAGCAGTACTTC.

This clonotype has a handful of counts. V gene TRBV9 combines with J gene TRBJ2-5; D uncertain. The CDR3 totals 13 residues. V dropped 4 bases and J dropped 5 bases, with 12 bases sitting between them. Germline assignment: CDR1 SGDLS and CDR2 YYNGEE. The CDR3 region has the DNA TGTGCCAGCAGCATCGACACGTCGGAGACCCAGTACTTC. It is translated as CASSIDTSETQYF.

The V and J genes are TRBV27 and TRBJ2-7; TRBD2 matches 7 bases. Germline V gene lookup returns CDR1 MNHEY and CDR2 SMNVEV (reference sequence). Trimming cost V 5 bases and J 5 bases; bases outside gene matches: 12. The CDR3 consists of 15 residues. The CDR3 nucleotides read TGTGCCAGCAGTCCCCTCCACCGCCGGGGGGACGAGCAGTACTTC. This gives the protein CASSPLHRRGDEQYF.

This clonotype was counted many times. This rearrangement joins TRBV10-3 to TRBJ1-1; D is unresolved. The CDR3 covers 15 residues. Looked up from germline, CDR1 is ENHRY and CDR2 is SYGVKD. With 5 bases removed from V and 0 bases from J, the gap between germline ends came to 13 bases. In DNA, the CDR3 is TGTGCCATCAGTAGGAAAGGTGACATGAACACTGAAGCTTTCTTT. Residues: CAISRKGDMNTEAFF.

This clonotype was seen at least ten times. The chain links TRBV3-1 to TRBJ2-7; 9 bases line up with TRBD1. The length of the CDR3 is 12 residues. The germline gives CDR1 LGHDT, CDR2 YNNKEL (reference sequence). J gave up 7 bases and V 3 bases, and 1 base lay outside the gene matches. This CDR3 reads CASSQDRGEQYF. The CDR3 DNA follows: TGTGCCAGCAGCCAGGACAGGGGAGAGCAGTACTTC.

This sequence joins TRBV7-2 and TRBJ2-1; no firm D call. The CDR3 covers 16 residues. V lost 0 bases and J lost 5, with 14 bases in between. Germline-derived CDR1 and CDR2 are SGHTA and FQGNSA. The chain's CDR3 is CASSLAGLLVNNEQFF. The CDR3 bases are TGTGCCAGCAGCTTAGCCGGTCTTTTAGTAAACAATGAGCAGTTCTTC.

The V gene is TRBV7-3, the J gene TRBJ2-2; D not resolved. CDR1 is SGHTA and CDR2 is FQGTGA in the germline V gene. Trimming removed 4 bases at V and 4 bases at J, with 10 bases between. This CDR3 contains 14 residues. CDR3 sequence reads: CASSSLVSTGELFF. The CDR3 DNA reads as TGTGCCAGCAGCTCCCTAGTCTCCACCGGGGAGCTGTTTTTT.

This clonotype was found many times. The chain links TRBV6-1 to TRBJ2-2; D gene uncertain. CDR1 and CDR2 from the germline V gene are MNHNS and SASEGT. V lost 4 bases and J lost 3, with 9 bases in between. This CDR3 spans 14 amino acids. In DNA form, the CDR3 reads TGTGCCAGCAGTGCTGTCCGCGACACCGGGGAGCTGTTTTTT. As protein: CASSAVRDTGELFF.